This TCR beta chain was recorded in a study of T cells in Graves' hyperthyroidism and ophthalmopathy. Authors of the study amplified TCR beta CDR3 regions from RNA transcripts. First-round RT-PCR with HTBI primers amplified the TCR CDR3 region. TCRdb redid the calling of the multiplex PCR reads with MiXCR, one entry per CDR3 protein. There are 550,000 to 600,000 distinct CDR3 sequences in the sample; approximately 44% occur only once, and 15% to 20% lies in the top ten. General study points: Ophthalmopathy cases were set apart from stable hyperthyroidism by a 13 V-J model.

As to this clonotype: What it recognizes is unknown.

Uncontrolled infection, other autoimmune disease, pregnancy or lactation disqualified patients from enrolment. Material for sequencing was peripheral blood or thyroid tissue (not recorded which). This receptor was taken from an adult woman with Graves' disease, either hyperthyroidism or ophthalmopathy (not recorded which).

The CDR3 reads CASSESTGSFEKLFF. The CDR3 bases are TGTGCCAGCAGTGAATCGACAGGGTCATTCGAAAAACTGTTTTTT. The chain is built from TRBV6-1 and TRBJ1-4; 7 positions match TRBD1. Germline assignment: CDR1 MNHNS and CDR2 SASEGT. With V trimmed by 2 bases and J by 8 bases, 8 bases remained unmatched. The CDR3 sequence is 15 residues long.